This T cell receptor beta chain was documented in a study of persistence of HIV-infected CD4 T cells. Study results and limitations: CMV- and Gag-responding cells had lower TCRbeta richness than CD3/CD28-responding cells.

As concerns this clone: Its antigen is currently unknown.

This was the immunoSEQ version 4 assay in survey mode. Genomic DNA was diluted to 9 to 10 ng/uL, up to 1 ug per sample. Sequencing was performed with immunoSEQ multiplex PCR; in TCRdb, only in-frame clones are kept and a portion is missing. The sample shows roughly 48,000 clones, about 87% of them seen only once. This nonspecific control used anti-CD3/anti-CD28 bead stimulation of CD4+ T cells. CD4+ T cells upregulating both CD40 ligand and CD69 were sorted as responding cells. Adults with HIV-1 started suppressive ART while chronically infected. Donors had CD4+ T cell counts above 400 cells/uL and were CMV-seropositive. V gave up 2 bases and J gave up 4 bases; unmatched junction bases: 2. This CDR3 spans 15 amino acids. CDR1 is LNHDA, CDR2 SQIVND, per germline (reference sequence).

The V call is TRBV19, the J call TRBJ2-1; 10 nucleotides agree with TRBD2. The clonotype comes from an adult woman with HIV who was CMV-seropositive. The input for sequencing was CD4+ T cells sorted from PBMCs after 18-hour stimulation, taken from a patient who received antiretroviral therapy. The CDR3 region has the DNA TGTGCCAGTAGTATAAAACTAGCGGGGTACAATGAGCAGTTCTTC. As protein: CASSIKLAGYNEQFF.